This TCR beta chain derives from a study of cytomegalovirus exposure and HLA in healthy donors. At the level of the study: The Caucasian-associated ancestry cluster contained 65% to 85% of the roughly 400 genotyped donors.

Concerning this clone: The target antigen is unknown.

V lost 7 bases to trimming and J lost 7 bases, with 15 bases between them. The CDR3 is made up of 13 amino acids. In germline, CDR1 is PRHDT, CDR2 FYEKMQ (reference sequence). The primer mix had 60 Vbeta and 13 Jbeta primers. Produced via immunoSEQ multiplex PCR; TCRdb's table is partial and in-frame only. The table includes over 90,000 clones, roughly 79% detected once. Overall study results and limits: Many donors carried some public TCRs, although rarity characterized most TCR sequences. TCR beta chains numbering more than 150 were designated cytomegalovirus-associated.

The specimen sequenced was PBMCs. The V and J genes are TRBV13 and TRBJ2-3, with D maybe TRBD2 (6 bases). This TCR came from a middle-aged man in good health and CMV-seropositive. The CDR3 nucleotides are TGTGCCAGCAAACCCTTAGCGGCCCATACGCAGTATTTT. This encodes CASKPLAAHTQYF. Full variable domain (missing parts from reference TRBV13 and TRBJ2-3): AAGVIQSPRHLIKEKRETATLKCYPIPRHDTVYWYQQGPGQDPQFLISFYEKMQSDKGSIPDRFSAQQFSDYHSELNMSSLELGDSALYFCASKPLAAHTQYFGPGTRLTVL.